A selection of T cell receptor beta chains follows, all from one sample in a study of immune heterogeneity within non-small cell lung tumors. TCRdb recomputed calls from the multiplex PCR reads with MiXCR, one row per CDR3 protein. Here the sample spans about 3,500 distinct CDR3 sequences, 27% being singletons. The sample was lung tumor tissue. Source of these receptors: a man between 60 and 75 years old with non-small cell lung cancer. The CDR3 runs from the conserved cysteine through the conserved F or W. Fields, in order: J gene, V gene, D gene, clone size, CDR3 DNA, CDR3 protein. The D gene is left open where the match is weak. For some rows the clone size is stated as once, few or many, or as a class when expanded; others skip it.

TRBJ2-1,TRBV19,-,-,TGTGCCAGTAGTGTCGCGACTAGTCAGGTCTCTGCTGAGCAGTTCTTC,CASSVATSQVSAEQFF
TRBJ2-2,TRBV20-1,-,medium-sized,TGCAGTGCTAGAGATCCATTAGGTGCGAACACCGGGGAGCTGTTTTTT,CSARDPLGANTGELFF
TRBJ1-3,TRBV6-1,-,medium-sized,TGTGCCACCTTTAAACGGGGCGTTTACTCTGGAAACACCATATATTTT,CATFKRGVYSGNTIYF
TRBJ2-1,TRBV5-7,TRBD2,few,TGTGCCAGCAGCCTCCCGGGCGGGGGACTAGCGGGAGGGAACCCTTACAATGAGCAGTTCTTC,CASSLPGGGLAGGNPYNEQFF
TRBJ2-2,TRBV11-1,TRBD2,medium-sized,TGTGCCAGCAGCCAACGGGAGGGATCGGCCGGGGAGCTGTTTTTT,CASSQREGSAGELFF
TRBJ2-2,TRBV20-1,-,few,TGCAGTGCTACCACTAGTTTTGAGCTCGCCGGGGAGCTGTTTTTT,CSATTSFELAGELFF
TRBJ1-1,TRBV29-1,-,medium-sized,TGCAGCGTTCAACTAGAGGGTGACACTGAAGCTTTCTTT,CSVQLEGDTEAFF
TRBJ1-2,TRBV12-3/TRBV12-4,TRBD1,medium-sized,TGTGCCAGCAGACCCGGGACAGAGAATGGCTACACCTTC,CASRPGTENGYTF
TRBJ2-7,TRBV6-5,-,medium-sized,TGTGCCAGCAGTTACTCGGTAGGGGCCTACGAGCAGTACTTC,CASSYSVGAYEQYF
TRBJ1-5,TRBV20-1,-,medium-sized,TGCAGTGCTAGAGATTTCAGGGATCAGCCCCAGCATTTT,CSARDFRDQPQHF
TRBJ2-6,TRBV12-3/TRBV12-4,-,few,TGTGCCAGCAGCACGCACCTCCCGGGAGGGGCCAACGTCCTGACTTTC,CASSTHLPGGANVLTF
TRBJ1-5,TRBV7-6,-,few,TGTGCCAGCAGCTTAAGCAGGTCTCAGCCCCAGCATTTT,CASSLSRSQPQHF
TRBJ2-7,TRBV5-1,-,medium-sized,TGCGCCAGCCACCGGACAGTTGACTCCTACGAGCAGTACTTC,CASHRTVDSYEQYF
TRBJ2-6,TRBV19,TRBD1,-,TGTGCCAGTACCTGGACAGGGGGAGTAACTGGGGCCAACGTCCTGACTTTC,CASTWTGGVTGANVLTF
TRBJ2-3,TRBV6-1,-,medium-sized,TGTGCCACCGCAACCTCCACAGATACGCAGTATTTT,CATATSTDTQYF
TRBJ1-4,TRBV15,TRBD1,few,TGTGCCACCAGCAGAGAGGACAGGGGCTATGAAAAACTGTTTTTT,CATSREDRGYEKLFF
TRBJ2-7,TRBV20-1,-,few,TGCAGTGCTAGAGATCTGTACGAGCAGTACTTC,CSARDLYEQYF
TRBJ2-3,TRBV29-1,-,few,TGCAGCCTTGAATTGGCAGGAAAACAAGATACGCAGTATTTT,CSLELAGKQDTQYF
TRBJ2-1,TRBV7-8,TRBD1,medium-sized,TGTGCCAGCAGCCCACCCAGGGACAGAGACAATGAGCAGTTCTTC,CASSPPRDRDNEQFF
TRBJ1-4,TRBV3-1,TRBD1,medium-sized,TGTGCCAGCAGCCGCGACAGGGTAACTAATGAAAAACTGTTTTTT,CASSRDRVTNEKLFF
TRBJ2-2,TRBV5-5,TRBD2,few,TGTGCCAGCAGCCACTCAGCGGGAGGGCCGTCTCCGAACACCGGGGAGCTGTTTTTT,CASSHSAGGPSPNTGELFF
TRBJ2-4,TRBV7-9,TRBD1,-,TGTGCCAGCAGAGTAGTTCGGACAGGGGAAGACAAAAACATTCAGTACTTC,CASRVVRTGEDKNIQYF
TRBJ1-6,TRBV27,-,medium-sized,TGTGCCAGCAGTTCTTGGGTCTCACCCCTCCACTTT,CASSSWVSPLHF
TRBJ1-2,TRBV9,TRBD1,-,TGTGCCAGCAGCGTAGCTCCCGGGACAGGAGACTATGGCTACACCTTC,CASSVAPGTGDYGYTF
TRBJ2-6,TRBV5-1,-,-,TGCGCCAGCAGTCTCGCCAGAACCAACTCTGGGGCCAACGTCCTGACTTTC,CASSLARTNSGANVLTF
TRBJ2-3,TRBV27,TRBD2,medium-sized,TGTGCCAGCAGTCCCGGACTAGCCCCAGATACGCAGTATTTT,CASSPGLAPDTQYF
TRBJ2-2,TRBV10-3,TRBD2,few,TGTGCCATCACCCCAGGAGCGGGAGGACCCACCGGGGAGCTGTTTTTT,CAITPGAGGPTGELFF
TRBJ2-1,TRBV19,TRBD2,-,TGTGCCAGTAGTATACTAGCGGAAAACAATGAGCAGTTCTTC,CASSILAENNEQFF
TRBJ1-4,TRBV7-9,-,medium-sized,TGTGCCAGCAGCTCCGACCAAGGCCGGGAAAAACTGTTTTTT,CASSSDQGREKLFF
TRBJ2-1,TRBV5-1,TRBD2,-,TGCGCCAGCAGCTCTACTAGCGGGACCTACAATGAGCAGTTCTTC,CASSSTSGTYNEQFF
TRBJ2-6,TRBV6-2/TRBV6-3,-,few,TGTGCCACCCGAATCATGGGGGCCAACGTCCTGACTTTC,CATRIMGANVLTF
TRBJ2-7,TRBV3-1,-,medium-sized,TGTGCCAGCAGCCAAGATCCCCCCTCGGCACGCGACCTGTACGAGCAGTACTTC,CASSQDPPSARDLYEQYF
TRBJ2-1,TRBV4-1,TRBD2,medium-sized,TGCGCCAGCAGCCTTAGCGGGAGGGCACCTGAGCAGTTCTTC,CASSLSGRAPEQFF
TRBJ2-2,TRBV27,TRBD2,few,TGTGCCAGCAGGGGGACTAGCGGGAGAAGGTACACCGGGGAGCTGTTTTTT,CASRGTSGRRYTGELFF
TRBJ1-1,TRBV20-1,TRBD1,medium-sized,TGCAGTGCTAGTATCGTCCAGGGACAGCTAAACACTGAAGCTTTCTTT,CSASIVQGQLNTEAFF
TRBJ1-5,TRBV20-1,TRBD1,medium-sized,TGCAGTGCCAACCCGGGACAGGGGTTGGAGCCCCAGCATTTT,CSANPGQGLEPQHF
TRBJ2-7,TRBV28,TRBD2,medium-sized,TGTGCCAGCAGTACCCACCCTAGCGGGAGCTCCTACGAGCAGTACTTC,CASSTHPSGSSYEQYF
TRBJ1-4,TRBV12-3/TRBV12-4,-,medium-sized,TGTGCCAGCAGTTTGGGACGTCCTAATGAAAAACTGTTTTTT,CASSLGRPNEKLFF
TRBJ2-1,TRBV9,-,-,TGTGCCAGCAGCGTAGGTGGGACGAAGCAGTTCTTC,CASSVGGTKQFF
TRBJ2-7,TRBV24-1,TRBD1,-,TGTGCCACCAGTGCCGGGACAGGTCACGAGCAGTACTTC,CATSAGTGHEQYF
TRBJ2-1,TRBV5-1,-,few,TGCGCCAGCAGCTTGGAACCGGGACTTTTAAATGAGCAGTTCTTC,CASSLEPGLLNEQFF
TRBJ2-7,TRBV20-1,-,medium-sized,TGCAGTGCCGAAGCCGGGACCTACGAGCAGTACTTC,CSAEAGTYEQYF
TRBJ2-1,TRBV10-3,TRBD2,-,TGTGCCATCAGTGAATGGACTAGCGGGGTGAATGAGCAGTTCTTC,CAISEWTSGVNEQFF
TRBJ2-5,TRBV30,-,once,TGTGCCTGGAGTGTACCGGGACGGCGAGAGACCCAGTACTTC,CAWSVPGRRETQYF
TRBJ2-3,TRBV12-3/TRBV12-4,-,medium-sized,TGTGCCAGCAGTTTCGCGGATACGCAGTATTTT,CASSFADTQYF
TRBJ2-3,TRBV27,TRBD2,medium-sized,TGTGCCAGCAGACCTATTAGCGGGAGATGGTTTGAGGATACGCAGTATTTT,CASRPISGRWFEDTQYF
TRBJ2-3,TRBV5-4,-,few,TGTGCCAGCAGCGGGCCCTCACTGGGGCTTGGGGCAGATACGCAGTATTTT,CASSGPSLGLGADTQYF
TRBJ2-7,TRBV4-1,TRBD2,medium-sized,TGCGCCAGCAGCCAAGAAGCTCCGGGACTAGCGGGGTCCTACGAGCAGTACTTC,CASSQEAPGLAGSYEQYF
TRBJ2-1,TRBV7-9,TRBD2,few,TGTGCCGAAGCGGGGGACCCCTACAATGAGCAGTTCTTC,CAEAGDPYNEQFF
TRBJ2-3,TRBV6-5,-,medium-sized,TGTGCCAGCAGTTACCCGACGCGCAGCACAGATACGCAGTATTTT,CASSYPTRSTDTQYF
TRBJ2-7,TRBV6-1,-,medium-sized,TGTGCCAGCAGACCTGGGGATCAATACGAGCAGTACTTC,CASRPGDQYEQYF
TRBJ2-1,TRBV28,-,few,TGTGCCAGCAGTTTGATCTCGACGGCGAGATCCTACAATGAGCAGTTCTTC,CASSLISTARSYNEQFF
TRBJ2-7,TRBV20-1,-,-,TGCAGTGCTAGAGATGGAGTAGAGGGAGTTTACGAGCAGTACTTC,CSARDGVEGVYEQYF
TRBJ1-2,TRBV7-2,-,-,TGTGCCAGCAGCCCCAGAGCATTGAGCTATGGCTACACCTTC,CASSPRALSYGYTF
TRBJ1-5,TRBV5-1,-,medium-sized,TGCGCCAGCAGCTTGACCCCCGGCCAGCCCCAGCATTTT,CASSLTPGQPQHF
TRBJ2-7,TRBV4-1,TRBD2,few,TGCGCCAGCAGCCAAGAAGTCGGGGGGATATGGGCGTCCTACGAGCAGTACTTC,CASSQEVGGIWASYEQYF
TRBJ2-3,TRBV11-2,-,medium-sized,TGTGCCAGCACGGGGGATGATACGCAGTATTTT,CASTGDDTQYF
TRBJ2-5,TRBV20-1,-,few,TGCAGTGCCGACGGACGGAGCCAAGAGACCCAGTACTTC,CSADGRSQETQYF
TRBJ2-3,TRBV6-1,TRBD2,medium-sized,TGTGCCAGCAGTGATGGGACTAGTTCGGTTTTTACAGATACGCAGTATTTT,CASSDGTSSVFTDTQYF